This is a list of T cell receptor beta chains from one sample in a study of early T cells in non-severe SARS-CoV-2 infection. MiXCR was run by TCRdb on the 5' RACE reads, yielding one entry per CDR3 protein. The data show tens of thousands of distinct CDR3 sequences, with over 5% seen just once and just under 8% held by the top ten. Input material: whole blood. These receptors were obtained from an adult who was a healthcare worker with PCR-confirmed SARS-CoV-2 infection or an uninfected control (not recorded which). CDR3s include the opening cysteine and the closing phenylalanine or tryptophan. A D gene is named only where the DNA matches it firmly. The size field is filled for only some rows; it gives once, few, many or a size class.

abundance	d_gene	v_gene	j_gene	CDR3nt	CDR3aa
many	-	TRBV5-5	TRBJ2-2	TGTGCCAGCAGCCCACCGGGACCTCGGAACACCGGGGAGCTGTTTTTT	CASSPPGPRNTGELFF
few	TRBD1	TRBV6-4	TRBJ1-2	TGTGCCAGCAGCCCGACAGGGAGAGCTAACTATGGCTACACCTTC	CASSPTGRANYGYTF
-	TRBD1	TRBV5-6	TRBJ2-3	TGTGCCAGCAGCAAGAGACAGGGGGTTGGTGGGCAGTATTTT	CASSKRQGVGGQYF
many	-	TRBV6-6	TRBJ1-5	TGTGCCAGCAGAGTGGGGGATCAGCCCCAGCATTTT	CASRVGDQPQHF
few	TRBD2	TRBV7-8	TRBJ2-7	TGTGCCAGCAGCTTAGCTGGACTAGCGGGGGTACGTTCCTTGTCGGAGTACTTC	CASSLAGLAGVRSLSEYF
many	TRBD2	TRBV7-2	TRBJ2-1	TGTGCCAGCAGCTTAATAACCGTCGGGACTAGCAGACCTAGCTCCTACAATGAGCAGTTCTTC	CASSLITVGTSRPSSYNEQFF
-	TRBD1	TRBV12-3/TRBV12-4	TRBJ2-7	TGTGCCAGCAGGAGGACAGGGGTTCTCGAGCAGTACTTC	CASRRTGVLEQYF
many	-	TRBV7-9	TRBJ2-5	TGTGCCAGCACCCCTTCAGAGACCCAGTACTTC	CASTPSETQYF
many	TRBD1	TRBV12-3/TRBV12-4	TRBJ2-2	TGTGCCAGCAGCTGGGACAGGGGGAACACCGGGGAGCTGTTTTTT	CASSWDRGNTGELFF
-	-	TRBV6-5	TRBJ1-1	TGTGCCAGCAGTTACTCGAGAAGGGGAGACACTGAAGCTTTCTTT	CASSYSRRGDTEAFF
many	-	TRBV7-9	TRBJ1-1	TGTGCCAGCAGCTTAGTGGGGGTGAACACTGAAGCTTTCTTT	CASSLVGVNTEAFF
few	TRBD1	TRBV7-2	TRBJ2-2	TGTGCCAGCAGCCCCTTCGCCAGGGGGCTCACCGGGGAGCTGTTTTTT	CASSPFARGLTGELFF
many	TRBD1	TRBV18	TRBJ2-3	TGTGCCAGCTCACCGGACAGGGGGCAGGCAGATACGCAGTATTTT	CASSPDRGQADTQYF
-	-	TRBV5-1	TRBJ2-5	TGCGCCAGCAGCTCTGCCCCCCGTGGACCCCAACAAGAGACCCAGTACTTC	CASSSAPRGPQQETQYF
few	-	TRBV7-9	TRBJ1-1	TGTGCCAGCAGCTTTAACCCGGCTTTCTTT	CASSFNPAFF
-	TRBD1	TRBV24-1	TRBJ2-1	TGTGCCACCAGAACCGGGACAGGGGGATCTCATGAGCAGTTCTTC	CATRTGTGGSHEQFF
-	TRBD1	TRBV2	TRBJ2-6	TGTGCCAGCAGGAGGACAGGGGGGTACGGGGCCAACGTCCTGACTTTC	CASRRTGGYGANVLTF
many	-	TRBV19	TRBJ2-2	TGTGCCAGTAGTTGGGGGACCGGGGAGCTGTTTTTT	CASSWGTGELFF
few	-	TRBV4-1	TRBJ1-2	TGCGCCAGCAGCCAAGAGGGTAACTATGGCTACACCTTC	CASSQEGNYGYTF
many	TRBD2	TRBV6-6	TRBJ2-3	TGTGCCAGCAGCCCGGGGGGGGCGCGGGCAGATACGCAGTATTTT	CASSPGGARADTQYF
many	-	TRBV3-1	TRBJ1-6	TGTGCCAGCAGCCAAGACGGAGAGGCCTCACCCCTCCACTTT	CASSQDGEASPLHF
many	TRBD1	TRBV20-1	TRBJ1-5	TGCAGTGCGGATCAGACAGGGGTTGGACAGCCCCAGCATTTT	CSADQTGVGQPQHF
many	-	TRBV4-1	TRBJ2-7	TGCGCCAGCAGCCATACGGGAACTAGCTCCTACGAGCAGTACTTC	CASSHTGTSSYEQYF
many	-	TRBV2	TRBJ1-1	TGTGCCAGCAGTGTCGTAGGGGGGGTGGTAACTGAAGCTTTCTTT	CASSVVGGVVTEAFF
many	TRBD1	TRBV29-1	TRBJ2-7	TGCAGCGTTGTGGGGACAGGGGGGTACGAGCAGTACTTC	CSVVGTGGYEQYF
many	-	TRBV5-1	TRBJ1-5	TGCGCCAGCAGTTATGAACGGTTTCAGCCCCAGCATTTT	CASSYERFQPQHF
many	-	TRBV7-9	TRBJ1-4	TGTGCCAGCAGCTTAATCGTGGGGGCCTCTGAAAAACTGTTTTTT	CASSLIVGASEKLFF
-	-	TRBV7-9	TRBJ2-1	TGTGCCAGCAGCTTACAGACAGGCCACAATGAGCAGTTCTTC	CASSLQTGHNEQFF
few	TRBD2	TRBV28	TRBJ2-7	TGTGCCAGCAGTTTCTTTAGCGGGGAAAGCTACGAGCAGTACTTC	CASSFFSGESYEQYF
many	-	TRBV7-8	TRBJ2-3	TGTGCCAGCAGCTTAGGACAGAGCACAGATACGCAGTATTTT	CASSLGQSTDTQYF
many	-	TRBV19	TRBJ2-1	TGTGCCAGTACCCCGGGGAACAGGGCCTTTTACAATGAGCAGTTCTTC	CASTPGNRAFYNEQFF
-	-	TRBV6-1	TRBJ1-2	TGTGCCAGCAGTAACGGGCGGGGGGCGCCCGGCTATGGCTACACCTTC	CASSNGRGAPGYGYTF
few	-	TRBV6-2/TRBV6-3	TRBJ1-1	TGTGCCAGCAGTTACTTCGGGCGCGCTGAAGCTTTCTTT	CASSYFGRAEAFF
-	-	TRBV11-3	TRBJ2-1	TGTGCCAGCAGCTCCGGGTTGAGGATAGGTGAGCAGTTCTTC	CASSSGLRIGEQFF
many	-	TRBV20-1	TRBJ2-3	TGCAGTGCTGGCCCGATAGGCACAGATACGCAGTATTTT	CSAGPIGTDTQYF
many	-	TRBV20-1	TRBJ2-5	TGCAGTGTGGTGGGACACGACCAAGAGACCCAGTACTTC	CSVVGHDQETQYF
few	-	TRBV5-8	TRBJ2-4	TGTGCCAGCAGCTTCGGAGGCAACATTCAGTACTTC	CASSFGGNIQYF
few	-	TRBV6-5	TRBJ2-3	TGTGCCAGCAGTTATTCCAGAAAGAGCACAGATACGCAGTATTTT	CASSYSRKSTDTQYF
-	-	TRBV4-2	TRBJ2-7	TGTGTCAGCAGCCAAGCCCGGGAGACCTACGAGCAGTACTTC	CVSSQARETYEQYF
many	TRBD1	TRBV6-6	TRBJ2-5	TGTGCCAGCAGTTCCACAAAGGGTGGGACAGGGGGCGCCCAGTACTTC	CASSSTKGGTGGAQYF
many	-	TRBV6-5	TRBJ2-1	TGTGCCAGCAGTTATCTTTCCCCGTGGCTAGGTGAGCAGTTCTTC	CASSYLSPWLGEQFF
-	-	TRBV10-3	TRBJ2-3	TGTGCCATCAGTGTGGCTAGCACAGATACGCAGTATTTT	CAISVASTDTQYF
-	-	TRBV18	TRBJ1-2	TGTGCCAGCTCATCGATCCGGAGCGACTATGGCTACACCTTC	CASSSIRSDYGYTF
many	TRBD2	TRBV5-6	TRBJ2-1	TGTGCCAGCAGCTTTCTCGGGGGGGCGACCCATGAGCAGTTCTTC	CASSFLGGATHEQFF
-	-	TRBV2	TRBJ1-3	TGTGCCAGCAGTGAAGCAATTTCAGGGGCTGCTGGAAACACCATATATTTT	CASSEAISGAAGNTIYF
-	TRBD1	TRBV9	TRBJ2-7	TGTGCCAGCAGCGCAGGCCTGGGGCAGGGGGTCCTGTACGAGCAGTACTTC	CASSAGLGQGVLYEQYF
many	-	TRBV13	TRBJ2-5	TGTGCCAGCAGCTTACGGAGGGAGACCCAGTACTTC	CASSLRRETQYF
many	-	TRBV3-1	TRBJ2-3	TGTGCCAGCAGCCAAGTCCCTAGTACTGATACGCAGTATTTT	CASSQVPSTDTQYF
many	-	TRBV18	TRBJ2-6	TGTGCCAGCTCACCACCTGTGTCTGGGGCCAACGTCCTGACTTTC	CASSPPVSGANVLTF
many	-	TRBV20-1	TRBJ2-7	TGCAGTGCTAGAGATTTTGGCAGGGAGGTTTCCTACGAGCAGTACTTC	CSARDFGREVSYEQYF
-	-	TRBV10-3	TRBJ2-2	TGTGCCATCAGTGAGTGGGGGAACGGGGAGCTGTTTTTT	CAISEWGNGELFF
-	-	TRBV11-2	TRBJ2-3	TGTGCCAGCAGCCCAGGAGAGGATACGCAGTATTTT	CASSPGEDTQYF
-	-	TRBV7-9	TRBJ1-6	TGTGCCAGCAGTACAGGGTCGGTAGGGTCACCCCTCCACTTT	CASSTGSVGSPLHF